Following are 2 T cell receptor beta chains from one sample sequenced in a study of OX40 agonist ivuxolimab in advanced cancers. Generated by immunoSEQ multiplex PCR, the TCRdb table keeps only in-frame clones and is missing some. The profile covers about 80,000 clones, with 65% to 90% appearing a single time and approximately 2% taken by the ten largest. The material sequenced was CD4+ or CD8+ T cells sorted from blood, taken in a trial of the OX40 agonist ivuxolimab. The receptors here all came from an adult with an advanced solid tumor such as melanoma, head and neck, liver or kidney cancer.

The chain links TRBV18 to TRBJ1-6; D might be TRBD1 (5 bases). This CDR3 is built from 13 residues. Germline V lookup: CDR1 KGHSH, CDR2 LQKENI. Trimming removed 5 bases from V and 8 bases from J, with 10 bases in between. The CDR3 here is CASSSQGDSPLHF. CDR3 bases: TGTGCCAGCTCATCCCAAGGGGATTCACCCCTCCACTTT.

The V gene is TRBV7-2, the J gene TRBJ2-3, with a tentative D call TRBD2 (6 bases). Germline CDR1 SGHTA, CDR2 FQGNSA. The CDR3 runs 15 residues. Between the trimmed V and J ends, which lost 6 bases and 5 bases, there was a span of 18 bases. CDR3 coding DNA: TGTGCCAGCAGACCGGGACTTTTGAGTCAAGATACGCAGTATTTT. Amino acid sequence: CASRPGLLSQDTQYF.